One and the same sample provided the 11 T cell receptor beta chains below, sequenced in a study of identifying expanded T cells in peripheral blood. Profiled with immunoSEQ multiplex PCR; TCRdb holds only in-frame clones, not every one. Of about 94,000 clones in the sample, roughly 88% were seen once. Sample: blood. The origin of the receptors is a person between 18 and 69 years old in good health.

The CDR3 nucleotides are TGTGCCACCAGCAGAGACTTAGGACTAGCGGGTCCAATGATGGAGTTCTTC. This gives the protein CATSRDLGLAGPMMEFF. The chain couples TRBV15 to TRBJ2-1; 11 positions agree with TRBD2. V shed 0 bases, J shed 14 bases, and the junction held 15 bases outside the gene matches. The CDR3 length is 17 residues. Germline loops: CDR1 LNHNV, CDR2 YYDKDF (reference sequence).

The chain links TRBV6-1 to TRBJ1-4; no definite D call. This CDR3 has 15 residues. Germline CDR1 and CDR2: MNHNS and SASEGT. With 6 bases removed from V and 6 bases from J, the gap between germline ends came to 17 bases. CDR3 bases: TGTGCCAGCAGCGACGGCCGGGTGGCCTATGAAAAACTGTTTTTT. The encoded protein is CASSDGRVAYEKLFF.

This chain joins TRBV6-5 and TRBJ2-6, with D perhaps TRBD2 (5 bases). V was trimmed by 4 bases and J by 5 bases, leaving 9 bases between them. The CDR3 sequence is 14 residues long. Germline V CDR1 and CDR2: MNHEY, SVGAGI. CDR3 in amino acids: CASSFRGWANVLTF. CDR3 nucleotide sequence: TGTGCCAGCAGTTTTCGGGGTTGGGCCAACGTCCTGACTTTC.

The V and J genes are TRBV11-3 and TRBJ1-1, with D hard to call. CDR3 length: 14 amino acids. CDR1 and CDR2 (germline): SGHNT, YENEEA. The V gene lost 1 base and the J gene lost 3 bases, with 9 bases spanning the gap. The CDR3 coding sequence is TGTGCCAGCAGCTTAGTGCCCCGTTACACTGAAGCTTTCTTT. As protein: CASSLVPRYTEAFF.

The rearrangement links TRBV7-9 to TRBJ2-7, with TRBD1 identical over 10 bases. The CDR3 covers 16 residues. From germline, CDR1 is SEHNR and CDR2 FQNEAQ (reference sequence). J lost 2 bases, V lost 4 bases, and 8 bases had no gene match. The CDR3 protein is CASSSGQGRVAYEQYF. DNA for the CDR3: TGTGCCAGCAGCTCGGGACAGGGGAGGGTCGCCTACGAGCAGTACTTC.

The chain recombines TRBV19 with TRBJ1-2, with D uncertain. The CDR3 extends over 13 amino acids. Germline lookup yields CDR1 LNHDA and CDR2 SQIVND (reference sequence). Trimming shortened V by 5 bases and J by 1 base, and 8 bases separated the two germline ends. CDR3 sequence reads: CASSGGNNYGYTF. As DNA, the CDR3 is TGTGCCAGTAGTGGAGGGAATAACTATGGCTACACCTTC.

The chain recombines TRBV5-6 with TRBJ2-5; 8 bases fit TRBD2. Germline CDR1 reads SGHDT; CDR2 reads YYEEEE. After removal of 0 bases from V and 7 bases from J, the junction contained 5 bases not matched to a gene. This CDR3 is built from 14 residues. CDR3 residues: CASSLERGSTTQYF. Written as DNA, the CDR3 is TGTGCCAGCAGCTTGGAGCGGGGGTCTACGACCCAGTACTTC.

The rearrangement uses TRBV19 and TRBJ1-1; a weak D match, TRBD1 (6 bases). This CDR3 has 14 residues. Trimming removed 6 bases at V and 4 bases at J, with 15 bases between. The V gene's germline CDR1 is LNHDA and CDR2 SQIVND (reference sequence). The CDR3 region has the DNA TGTGCCAGTAGCGGGGGGCGGGGTAGCACTGAAGCTTTCTTT. Encoded protein: CASSGGRGSTEAFF. Filled out from reference TRBV19 and TRBJ1-1, the complete variable domain reads DGGITQSPKYLFRKEGQNVTLSCEQNLNHDAMYWYRQDPGQGLRLIYYSQIVNDFQKGDIAEGYSVSREKKESFPLTVTSAQKNPTAFYLCASSGGRGSTEAFFGQGTRLTVV.

A single count supports this clone. The chain recombines TRBV5-6 with TRBJ2-7; D tentatively reads TRBD1 or TRBD2 (5 bases each). Trimming left V 0 bases short and J 3 bases short, with 10 bases between. There are 14 residues in the CDR3. The germline CDR1 and CDR2 sequences are SGHDT and YYEEEE. CDR3: CASSLAGGDYEQYF. The CDR3 region has the DNA TGTGCCAGCAGCTTGGCTGGGGGAGACTACGAGCAGTACTTC.

This clone was observed a few times. The chain employs TRBV5-6 and TRBJ2-5; 14 bases are a match to TRBD2. J was trimmed by 5 bases and V by 4 bases; bases with no gene match: 4. The CDR3 contains 15 residues. In germline, CDR1 is SGHDT, CDR2 YYEEEE. Here the CDR3 DNA reads TGTGCCAGCAGCAAGACTAGCGGGGGGGCTGAGACCCAGTACTTC. This encodes CASSKTSGGAETQYF.

The gene calls are TRBV5-5 and TRBJ1-1, with D perhaps matching TRBD1 (5 bases). V was trimmed by 4 bases and J by 8 bases, leaving 15 bases between them. The CDR3 runs 13 residues. Germline V CDR1 and CDR2: SGHKS, YYEKEE (reference sequence). For the CDR3, the DNA is TGTGCCAGCAGCAGGCCCGGGGGTCCCGAAGCTTTCTTT. The encoded protein is CASSRPGGPEAFF. The whole variable domain, filled in from reference TRBV5-5 and TRBJ1-1, reads DAGVTQSPTHLIKTRGQQVTLRCSPISGHKSVSWYQQVLGQGPQFIFQYYEKEERGRGNFPDRFSARQFPNYSSELNVNALLLGDSALYLCASSRPGGPEAFFGQGTRLTVV.